Each of the 16 T cell receptor beta chains below was sequenced from the same sample in a study of cytomegalovirus exposure and HLA in healthy donors. 13 Jbeta primers and 60 Vbeta primers were used for the PCR. Method: immunoSEQ multiplex PCR; TCRdb's copy keeps in-frame clones and lacks some. The sample shows about 130,000 clones, less than 85% of them seen only once. The sample taken for sequencing was PBMCs. These TCRs come from a female donor in good health and CMV-seronegative.

J is TRBJ1-1 and V is TRBV19, with 7 bases fitting TRBD1. V lost 1 base and J lost 1; bases outside the gene matches: 3. This CDR3 is built from 15 residues. CDR1 is LNHDA and CDR2 is SQIVND in the germline V gene (reference sequence). The CDR3 bases are TGTGCCAGTAGTATAGGACAGGGCGGGAACACTGAAGCTTTCTTT. This codes for CASSIGQGGNTEAFF.

V is TRBV5-4 and J is TRBJ2-2; TRBD2 matches at 9 bases. V was clipped by 2 bases and J by 5 bases; unmatched bases: 7. This CDR3 has 16 residues. The V gene's germline CDR1 is SGHNT and CDR2 YYREEE (reference sequence). CDR3 loop: CASSLKREVRTGELFF. DNA of the CDR3: TGTGCCAGCAGCTTAAAGCGGGAGGTTAGGACCGGGGAGCTGTTTTTT.

The chain recombines TRBV2 with TRBJ2-7; 8 bases agree with TRBD2. The CDR3 runs 15 residues. Germline CDR1 is SNHLY and CDR2 is FYNNEI. Losses at the gene ends were 4 bases for V and 3 bases for J; bases not matched to a gene: 8. The CDR3 loop reads CASSAGRAGGYEQYF. CDR3 coding DNA: TGTGCCAGCAGTGCCGGAAGGGCGGGAGGCTACGAGCAGTACTTC.

This clone was detected a few times. This chain links TRBV5-1 with TRBJ1-6; D gene uncertain. The germline V gene has CDR1 SGHRS and CDR2 YFSETQ. This CDR3 contains 14 residues. V lost 6 bases to trimming and J lost 5 bases, with 12 bases between them. CDR3 amino acids: CASTLAANNSPLHF. The CDR3 DNA sequence: TGCGCCAGCACGTTGGCGGCTAATAATTCACCCCTCCACTTT.

This chain uses TRBV5-1 with TRBJ1-5; D is perhaps TRBD1 (6 bases). The germline CDR1 and CDR2 sequences are SGHRS and YFSETQ. The CDR3 is 14 amino acids. V shed 0 bases and J shed 4 bases, with 8 bases lying between them. The CDR3 sequence is CASSLAGANQPQHF. The CDR3, as DNA: TGCGCCAGCAGCTTGGCAGGGGCAAATCAGCCCCAGCATTTT.

V gene TRBV5-1 combines with J gene TRBJ1-1; D is unresolved. This CDR3 has 14 amino acids. Germline-derived CDR1 and CDR2 are SGHRS and YFSETQ. V was cut by 4 bases and J by 2 bases, with 12 bases left in between. The DNA of the CDR3 is TGCGCCAGCAGCGCGCAAACGGGAAACACTGAAGCTTTCTTT. Amino acids: CASSAQTGNTEAFF.

The chain combines TRBV9 with TRBJ2-1; 7 nucleotides line up with TRBD2. CDR3 length equals 13 residues. CDR1 and CDR2 (germline): SGDLS, YYNGEE. The CDR3 is CAEEKAGDNEQFF. The CDR3 DNA sequence: TGTGCTGAAGAGAAGGCGGGGGACAATGAGCAGTTCTTC.

Worth noting for this clone: A junction boundary mismatches the germline segment, possibly from a read error. The CDR3 DNA is TGTGCCAGCAAAGAGGGATCCTACGGGCAGTACTTC. This encodes CASKEGSYGQYF. The chain employs TRBV6-1 and TRBJ2-7; a possible D gene is TRBD2 (5 bases). The CDR3 totals 12 residues. Per the germline V gene, CDR1 is MNHNS and CDR2 is SASEGT.

The chain employs TRBV6-1 and TRBJ1-1; 7 nucleotides match TRBD1. This CDR3 contains 14 residues. With V trimmed by 5 bases and J by 1 base, 4 bases remained unmatched. The germline V gene encodes CDR1 MNHNS and CDR2 SASEGT. Here the CDR3 reads CASSWDSWNTEAFF. CDR3 nucleotide sequence: TGTGCCAGCAGTTGGGACAGTTGGAACACTGAAGCTTTCTTT.

This sequence joins TRBV19 and TRBJ2-7, with 8 bases matching TRBD2. Germline loops: CDR1 LNHDA, CDR2 SQIVND (reference sequence). J gave up 3 bases and V 5 bases, and 3 bases lay outside the gene matches. This CDR3 has 13 residues. The DNA for the CDR3 is TGTGCCAGTAGTCTGAGCGGGAGCTACGAGCAGTACTTC. Translated, it gives CASSLSGSYEQYF.

The V call is TRBV19, the J call TRBJ2-7; possible D gene TRBD2, 7 bases. This CDR3 is 14 amino acids long. CDR1 LNHDA and CDR2 SQIVND come from the germline V gene (reference sequence). V was clipped by 2 bases and J by 3 bases, with 11 bases between them. The CDR3 nucleotides are TGTGCCAGTAGTATAATGGGAGGGGGCTACGAGCAGTACTTC. This sequence encodes CASSIMGGGYEQYF.

The rearrangement joins TRBV5-1 to TRBJ2-5; 7 nucleotides match TRBD1. Per the germline V gene, CDR1 is SGHRS and CDR2 is YFSETQ. The CDR3 has 14 residues. The V gene end was trimmed by 3 bases and the J gene end by 5 bases; junction bases not matched to a gene: 7. This CDR3 is CASSSRQGGETQYF. The CDR3 DNA reads TGCGCCAGCAGCTCTAGACAGGGTGGGGAGACCCAGTACTTC.

The rearrangement uses TRBV5-1 and TRBJ1-1, with D unresolved. V lost 0 bases and J lost 2, with 8 bases in between. Germline-derived CDR1 and CDR2 are SGHRS and YFSETQ. The CDR3 has 14 amino acids. The CDR3 DNA reads as TGCGCCAGCAGCTTGGGGGGAGCAAACACTGAAGCTTTCTTT. Its protein product is CASSLGGANTEAFF.

Of note for this clone: One junction end does not reproduce the germline sequence, and a read error may be involved. This chain uses TRBV7-9 with TRBJ1-5; D uncertain. The CDR3 is 12 residues long. Looked up from germline, CDR1 is SEHNR and CDR2 is FQNEAQ (reference sequence). CDR3 sequence (DNA): TGTTCCAGCAGCCCAGAGGGTCAGCCCCAGCATTTT. It translates to CSSSPEGQPQHF.

This CDR3 reads CAISDSAGAGVGFF. In DNA form, the CDR3 reads TGTGCCATCAGTGACTCGGCGGGGGCTGGGGTAGGTTTCTTT. This chain joins TRBV10-3 and TRBJ1-1; the D gene is possibly TRBD1 (6 bases). Germline CDR1 reads ENHRY; CDR2 reads SYGVKD. V lost 3 bases, J lost 13 bases, and 21 bases lay in between. The CDR3 contains 14 residues.

This clone has a single count. This chain links TRBV6-5 with TRBJ1-6; no firm D call. Trimming took 4 bases from V and 9 from J, leaving 19 bases between them. The CDR3 contains 16 residues. Germline CDR1 reads MNHEY; CDR2 reads SVGAGI. The CDR3 here is CASSSTGNRLSSPLHF. The CDR3 DNA sequence: TGTGCCAGCAGTTCCACGGGAAACAGACTGAGTTCACCCCTCCACTTT.